One sample yielded the 9 T cell receptor beta chains listed below, sequenced in a study of T-cell memory formation after mild COVID-19 (dated by TCRdb to about 2021). Receptors were amplified or captured by 5' RACE. The instrument was an Illumina NovaSeq 6000. Using fastp at Q25 and MiXCR, TCRdb reprocessed the public reads and kept productive beta chains. Identical CDR3 proteins give one entry, which carries the most common genes and DNA. The sample contains 350,000 to 500,000 distinct CDR3 sequences, 20% to 30% of them found a single time. Roughly 13% of the sample is in the top ten clones. Sequencing used PBMCs or a T cell subset sorted from them (not recorded which). Receptor source: an adult woman who had mild COVID-19 (a few samples of this study predate the infection). The sample titles of this study are shuffled in the database, so cell type and time point are left out; the donor was told from shared clones.

In its sample, this clonotype was seen a few times. V gene TRBV7-9 combines with J gene TRBJ2-7, with D possibly being TRBD2 (5 bases). The CDR3 sequence is 15 residues long. With 5 bases removed from V and 0 bases from J, the gap between germline ends came to 14 bases. CDR1 and CDR2 (germline): SEHNR, FQNEAQ (reference sequence). The CDR3 loop is CASSHLGNGSYEQYF. CDR3 nucleotide sequence: TGTGCCAGCAGCCACCTCGGGAATGGCTCCTACGAGCAGTACTTC.

The table lists this clonotype with a few counts. The gene calls are TRBV7-9 and TRBJ2-5, with D possibly matching TRBD1 (5 bases). The CDR3 has 16 amino acids. The germline CDR1 and CDR2 sequences are SEHNR and FQNEAQ (reference sequence). Trimming pared 0 bases from V and 5 bases from J, leaving 16 bases between. The CDR3 DNA is TGTGCCAGCAGCTTAGCCTCCAGGGCGACTTGGGAGACCCAGTACTTC. Residues: CASSLASRATWETQYF.

This clonotype was detected a few times. This chain joins TRBV7-3 and TRBJ2-3; 8 bases map to TRBD2. The V gene's germline CDR1 is SGHTA and CDR2 FQGTGA. The CDR3 covers 15 residues. J lost 2 bases, V lost 5 bases, and 6 bases had no gene match. This chain's CDR3 is CASSASGGATDTQYF. CDR3 nucleotide sequence: TGTGCCAGCAGCGCCTCGGGGGGGGCCACAGATACGCAGTATTTT.

The chain recombines TRBV7-3 with TRBJ2-2; TRBD2 matches at 11 bases. The CDR3 spans 16 residues. Germline V lookup: CDR1 SGHTA, CDR2 FQGTGA. V gave up 5 bases and J gave up 4 bases; unmatched junction bases: 6. This CDR3 reads CASSVLAGGPTGELFF. The CDR3 DNA is TGTGCCAGCAGCGTGTTAGCGGGAGGGCCCACCGGGGAGCTGTTTTTT. Variable domain in full (rest from reference TRBV7-3 and TRBJ2-2): GAGVSQTPSNKVTEKGKYVELRCDPISGHTALYWYRQSLGQGPEFLIYFQGTGAADDSGLPNDRFFAVRPEGSVSTLKIQRTERGDSAVYLCASSVLAGGPTGELFFGEGSRLTVL.

This clonotype was found a few times. The J gene is TRBJ1-4, the V gene TRBV7-9; D might be TRBD1 (5 bases). Trimming removed 5 bases at V and 11 bases at J, with 12 bases between. The CDR3 is 12 residues long. Germline V gene sequence: CDR1 SEHNR, CDR2 FQNEAQ (reference sequence). The CDR3 protein is CASSQDKGKLFF. The CDR3 DNA follows: TGTGCCAGCAGCCAGGACAAGGGGAAACTGTTTTTT.

The CDR3 bases are TGCAGTGCTGGCCCCCTAGCGGGCCAAGCCAAAAACATTCAGTACTTC. Translated, it gives CSAGPLAGQAKNIQYF. The chain combines TRBV20-1 with TRBJ2-4, with 8 bases that match TRBD2. Losses at the gene ends were 5 bases for V and 0 bases for J; bases not matched to a gene: 9. The CDR3 spans 16 residues. The germline V gene has CDR1 DFQATT and CDR2 SNEGSKA (reference sequence).

This clonotype appeared many times. The chain couples TRBV5-1 to TRBJ2-5; no clear D gene. Germline values: CDR1 SGHRS, CDR2 YFSETQ. The CDR3 runs to 13 residues. The ends were cut back, 3 bases at V and 5 bases at J, with 11 bases in the middle. The CDR3 protein is CASSYLKTETQYF. For the CDR3, the DNA is TGCGCCAGCAGCTATCTAAAGACGGAGACCCAGTACTTC. The complete variable domain, with remaining parts taken from reference TRBV5-1 and TRBJ2-5, reads KAGVTQTPRYLIKTRGQQVTLSCSPISGHRSVSWYQQTPGQGLQFLFEYFSETQRNKGNFPGRFSGRQFSNSRSEMNVSTLELGDSALYLCASSYLKTETQYFGPGTRLLVL.

This clonotype was detected only a few times. This chain connects TRBV12-3 or TRBV12-4 to TRBJ1-5; D call uncertain. The V and J ends lost 6 bases and 0 bases respectively, with 6 bases between them. The CDR3 runs to 13 residues. CDR3 in amino acids: CASRGYSNQPQHF. CDR3 DNA: TGTGCCAGCAGGGGGTATAGCAATCAGCCCCAGCATTTT.

This clonotype was seen only a few times. The chain links TRBV7-8 to TRBJ2-5; a weak D match, TRBD1 (5 bases). CDR3 size: 16 residues. V lost 5 bases to trimming and J lost 1 base, with 17 bases between them. Germline V gene lookup returns CDR1 SGHVS and CDR2 FQNEAQ. CDR3 region: CASSISLRQIQETQYF. In DNA form, the CDR3 reads TGTGCCAGCAGCATATCCCTCCGACAGATCCAAGAGACCCAGTACTTC.